The T cell receptor (beta chain) described here comes from a study of T cells expressing NK-cell markers. Whole-study findings and limits: A range of roughly 1.0-7.0% of CD8+ T cells consisted of dominant NKG2C+ clonotypes in 5 or 6 donors.

TCRdb reprocessed the 5' RACE reads; each CDR3 protein has one entry and no DNA is given. Here the sample table reports fewer than 400,000 distinct CDR3 sequences. Germline V gene lookup returns CDR1 SNHLY and CDR2 FYNNEI. This CDR3 comprises 19 residues. In the case of this clonotype: Its antigen remains unknown.

The TCR was taken from a man aged 18 to 69 in good health. Material: blood T cells: a sorted CD56 or NKG2C T cell subset, CD4+ or CD8+ T cells, or bulk PBMC T cells (not recorded which). This chain connects TRBV2 to TRBJ2-6; the TRBD1 assignment by TCRdb is unverifiable without DNA. The CDR3: CASRIAERGYLSGANVLTF.